The 8 T cell receptor beta chains below all came from one sample that was sequenced in a study of early T cells in non-severe SARS-CoV-2 infection. Using its own MiXCR run on the 5' RACE reads, TCRdb lists one record per CDR3 protein. The table shows roughly 30,000 distinct CDR3 sequences, with approximately 5.4% occurring only once. Material: whole blood. All receptors derive from an adult who was a healthcare worker with PCR-confirmed SARS-CoV-2 infection or an uninfected control (not recorded which).

The sample holds many counts of this clonotype. This sequence joins TRBV19 and TRBJ1-1, with D perhaps TRBD1 (6 bases). The germline CDR1 and CDR2 sequences are LNHDA and SQIVND (reference sequence). The V and J ends lost 3 bases and 5 bases respectively, with 16 bases between them. This CDR3 has 15 residues. CDR3: CASSMGHPSLTEAFF. For the CDR3, the DNA is TGTGCCAGTAGTATGGGACATCCTTCTCTAACTGAAGCTTTCTTT.

In its sample, this clonotype was seen a few times. This sequence joins TRBV20-1 and TRBJ1-2; D is uncertain. CDR1 is DFQATT and CDR2 is SNEGSKA in the germline V gene (reference sequence). V gave up 1 base and J gave up 7 bases, with 16 bases separating them. The CDR3 has 14 amino acids. CDR3: CSARVQAPVIGYTF. Written as DNA, the CDR3 is TGCAGTGCTAGAGTGCAGGCTCCTGTGATTGGCTACACCTTC.

The chain recombines TRBV5-1 with TRBJ2-1, with unresolved D. V lost 3 bases and J lost 2, with 9 bases in between. This CDR3 contains 14 residues. Looked up from germline, CDR1 is SGHRS and CDR2 is YFSETQ. This CDR3 is CASSWRATYNEQFF. The CDR3 DNA reads TGCGCCAGCAGCTGGAGAGCCACCTACAATGAGCAGTTCTTC. The complete variable domain, with remaining parts taken from reference TRBV5-1 and TRBJ2-1, reads KAGVTQTPRYLIKTRGQQVTLSCSPISGHRSVSWYQQTPGQGLQFLFEYFSETQRNKGNFPGRFSGRQFSNSRSEMNVSTLELGDSALYLCASSWRATYNEQFFGPGTRLTVL.

This clonotype was observed a handful of times. The V and J genes are TRBV3-2 and TRBJ2-3; TRBD1, the table's D call, was not compared with the DNA. TRBV3-2 is recorded as a pseudogene. CDR3 length: 15 amino acids. CDR3: CASSQVSGAADTQYF. Here the CDR3 DNA reads TGTGCCAGCAGCCAAGTCTCGGGGGCCGCAGATACGCAGTATTTT.

This clonotype was found many times. The V call is TRBV13, the J call TRBJ2-7, with TRBD2 identical over 10 bases. CDR1 PRHDT and CDR2 FYEKMQ come from the germline V gene (reference sequence). Trimming took 7 bases from V and 2 from J; bases not matched to a gene: 11. This CDR3 spans 16 amino acids. CDR3 residues: CASTRGGLAGAYEQYF. CDR3 coding DNA: TGTGCCAGCACCCGAGGTGGTCTAGCGGGGGCCTACGAGCAGTACTTC.

This clonotype was counted at least ten times. The chain recombines TRBV12-3 or TRBV12-4 with TRBJ2-2; perhaps TRBD2 as D (6 bases). The CDR3 is made up of 20 amino acids. Trimming shortened V by 4 bases and J by 3 bases, and 27 bases separated the two germline ends. For the CDR3, the DNA is TGTGCCAGCAGTTCGACCCCGCGGTTCGGCGGGGCGGAATACACCGGGGAGCTGTTTTTT. This translates into CASSSTPRFGGAEYTGELFF.

At least ten counts were recorded for this clonotype. The rearrangement uses TRBV11-2 and TRBJ2-6; possibly TRBD2 for D (6 bases). The CDR3 runs 21 residues. Trimming stripped 5 bases from V and 0 bases from J, with 26 bases between. Germline-derived CDR1 and CDR2 are SGHAT and FQNNGV. The CDR3 DNA reads as TGTGCCAGCAGCGCAAGACTAGTAGCTGATGCCCCTATCTCTGGGGCCAACGTCCTGACTTTC. Translation gives CASSARLVADAPISGANVLTF.

In its sample, this clonotype ranks as medium-sized (0.01 to 0.1%). The rearrangement joins TRBV7-2 to TRBJ2-1, with 9 positions matching TRBD2. CDR3 length: 14 amino acids. The V gene end was trimmed by 0 bases and the J gene end by 6 bases; junction bases not matched to a gene: 0. Germline values: CDR1 SGHTA, CDR2 FQGNSA. CDR3: CASSLARGGNEQFF. The CDR3 region has the DNA TGTGCCAGCAGCTTAGCGCGGGGGGGCAATGAGCAGTTCTTC.